Below, 23 T cell receptor beta chains from the same sample are listed, as sequenced in a study of CD8+ T cells in alopecia areata. After isolation, RNA underwent reverse transcription to generate cDNA as the sequencing template. The data were produced by immunoSEQ multiplex PCR, yet TCRdb's version contains in-frame clones alone and is incomplete. Of tens of thousands of clones listed, approximately 61% are singletons. Sequenced here: CD8+ T cells sorted from blood, sampled at week 0. The receptors derive from a human donor with alopecia areata.

The chain uses TRBV19 and TRBJ2-5, with unresolved D. The CDR3 covers 14 residues. Germline CDR1 reads LNHDA; CDR2 reads SQIVND (reference sequence). Trimming stripped 3 bases from V and 3 bases from J, with 11 bases between. CDR3 coding DNA: TGTGCCAGTAGTATGGTAGGGATGGAAGAGACCCAGTACTTC. It translates to CASSMVGMEETQYF. Full variable domain (outside the CDR3, taken from reference TRBV19 and TRBJ2-5): DGGITQSPKYLFRKEGQNVTLSCEQNLNHDAMYWYRQDPGQGLRLIYYSQIVNDFQKGDIAEGYSVSREKKESFPLTVTSAQKNPTAFYLCASSMVGMEETQYFGPGTRLLVL.

The genes are TRBV5-6 and TRBJ2-1, with D hard to call. The CDR3 covers 13 residues. V lost 0 bases and J lost 7, with 8 bases in between. Germline V gene lookup returns CDR1 SGHDT and CDR2 YYEEEE. The CDR3 DNA follows: TGTGCCAGCAGCTTGGCCAGAAGGAATGAGCAGTTCTTC. Residues: CASSLARRNEQFF.

The V call is TRBV9, the J call TRBJ2-7; no clear D gene. V was cut by 3 bases and J by 0 bases, with 13 bases left in between. The germline V gene has CDR1 SGDLS and CDR2 YYNGEE. CDR3 length: 15 residues. CDR3 region: CASSAEASLSYEQYF. The CDR3 DNA reads TGTGCCAGCAGCGCAGAAGCGAGCCTCTCCTACGAGCAGTACTTC.

The chain couples TRBV9 to TRBJ2-1; TRBD1 matches 8 bases. J gave up 1 base and V 5 bases, and 5 bases lay outside the gene matches. The length of the CDR3 is 15 residues. Germline-derived CDR1 and CDR2 are SGDLS and YYNGEE. The DNA of the CDR3 is TGTGCCAGCAGTGATACAGGGGGATCCTACAATGAGCAGTTCTTC. Its translation is CASSDTGGSYNEQFF.

This chain links TRBV4-2 with TRBJ1-1; D uncertain. The CDR3 is 12 amino acids. Germline V CDR1 and CDR2: LGHNA, YNFKEQ. V dropped 8 bases and J dropped 1 base, with 8 bases sitting between them. The CDR3 is CASSVGNTEAFF. The DNA for the CDR3 is TGTGCCAGCTCCGTGGGGAACACTGAAGCTTTCTTT.

V is TRBV27 and J is TRBJ2-2, with D perhaps matching TRBD1 or TRBD2 (6 bases each). Germline loops: CDR1 MNHEY, CDR2 SMNVEV (reference sequence). The CDR3 is 12 residues long. Trimming removed 10 bases at V and 8 bases at J, with 14 bases between. Here the CDR3 DNA reads TGTGCCACCCAGAGGGGGGCAGGGGAGCTGTTTTTT. It encodes CATQRGAGELFF.

The genes are TRBV4-3 and TRBJ1-1, with D perhaps TRBD1 (6 bases). With 1 base removed from V and 0 bases from J, the gap between germline ends came to 9 bases. The CDR3 extends over 15 amino acids. From germline, CDR1 is LGHNA and CDR2 YSLEER. This CDR3 reads CASSQGTGMNTEAFF. The CDR3, as DNA: TGCGCCAGCAGCCAAGGTACAGGGATGAACACTGAAGCTTTCTTT.

The CDR3 is CASSVGGAYGYTF. The CDR3 DNA sequence: TGTGCCAGCAGCGTAGGGGGAGCTTATGGCTACACCTTC. The rearrangement uses TRBV9 and TRBJ1-2; D is unresolved. The germline gives CDR1 SGDLS, CDR2 YYNGEE. Trimming took 0 bases from V and 5 from J, leaving 8 bases between them. This CDR3 is 13 amino acids long.

The chain links TRBV2 to TRBJ2-2; D unresolved. Germline CDR1 SNHLY, CDR2 FYNNEI. The germline V and J ends were trimmed by 4 bases and 3 bases, with 3 bases remaining between them. The CDR3 loop spans 12 amino acids. The CDR3 nucleotides read TGTGCCAGCAGTGTATACACCGGGGAGCTGTTTTTT. Its protein is CASSVYTGELFF.

The rearrangement uses TRBV29-1 and TRBJ2-2; 9 nucleotides agree with TRBD1. CDR1 SQVTM and CDR2 ANQGSEA come from the germline V gene. This CDR3 is 15 amino acids long. The junction had 6 bases not matched to a gene; V was cut back by 3 bases and J by 4 bases. CDR3 bases: TGCAGCGTTGACACGGGACAGGGCTTCACCGGGGAGCTGTTTTTT. Translated: CSVDTGQGFTGELFF.

This chain uses TRBV27 with TRBJ2-7; D perhaps matches TRBD2 (6 bases). V lost 2 bases and J lost 3, with 17 bases in between. There are 16 residues in the CDR3. Germline V lookup: CDR1 MNHEY, CDR2 SMNVEV (reference sequence). The DNA for the CDR3 is TGTGCCAGCAGTTTACGGGGGTTGCCTCCCGACTACGAGCAGTACTTC. Translating it yields CASSLRGLPPDYEQYF.

The chain uses TRBV5-7 and TRBJ1-5, with TRBD1 matching over 7 bases. TRBV5-7 is an open reading frame whose function is uncertain. V trimming: 1 base; J trimming: 4 bases; junction bases outside the gene matches: 8. CDR3 length equals 16 residues. Here the CDR3 reads CASSLKGRGWNQPQHF. CDR3 DNA: TGTGCCAGCAGCTTGAAGGGCAGGGGGTGGAATCAGCCCCAGCATTTT.

The rearrangement uses TRBV7-9 and TRBJ2-3; D unresolved. Germline CDR1 SEHNR, CDR2 FQNEAQ (reference sequence). V was clipped by 4 bases and J by 4 bases, with 6 bases between them. The CDR3 spans 12 residues. CDR3 nucleotides: TGTGCCAGCAGCTCAAACCCAGATACGCAGTATTTT. Translation gives CASSSNPDTQYF. Supplemented by reference TRBV7-9 and TRBJ2-3, the full variable domain reads DTGVSQNPRHKITKRGQNVTFRCDPISEHNRLYWYRQTLGQGPEFLTYFQNEAQLEKSRLLSDRFSAERPKGSFSTLEIQRTEQGDSAMYLCASSSNPDTQYFGPGTRLTVL.

This rearrangement joins TRBV4-3 to TRBJ2-7, with TRBD2 matching 10 bases. Germline lookup yields CDR1 LGHNA and CDR2 YSLEER. Losses at the gene ends were 0 bases for V and 5 bases for J; bases not matched to a gene: 10. This CDR3 contains 17 residues. The CDR3 DNA reads TGCGCCAGCAGCCAAGACCCTAGCGGGAGTTCTGGCCACGAGCAGTACTTC. This sequence encodes CASSQDPSGSSGHEQYF.

The rearrangement links TRBV27 to TRBJ2-7; D not resolved. The V end was cut by 2 bases, the J end by 3 bases, with 8 bases between. In germline, CDR1 is MNHEY, CDR2 SMNVEV (reference sequence). The CDR3 runs 13 residues. Written as DNA, the CDR3 is TGTGCCAGCAGTTTAGACGGCCTCTACGAGCAGTACTTC. This translates into CASSLDGLYEQYF.

The chain couples TRBV27 to TRBJ2-1; 9 bases are shared with TRBD2. CDR1 MNHEY and CDR2 SMNVEV come from the germline V gene (reference sequence). The CDR3 loop spans 13 amino acids. The V segment lost 5 bases and the J segment 6 bases; nucleotides outside the gene matches: 2. The CDR3 sequence is CASSGGLANEQFF. CDR3 in DNA: TGTGCCAGCAGTGGGGGACTAGCCAATGAGCAGTTCTTC.

The table lists this clone with a few counts. The chain couples TRBV5-4 to TRBJ2-1, with D unclear. The CDR3 loop spans 17 amino acids. Trimming removed 0 bases from V and 6 bases from J, with 19 bases in between. Germline V gene sequence: CDR1 SGHNT, CDR2 YYREEE (reference sequence). The CDR3 reads CASSLGKASSPGNEQFF. CDR3 DNA sequence: TGTGCCAGCAGCTTGGGAAAAGCGAGCTCTCCGGGCAATGAGCAGTTCTTC.

A few counts support this clone. V usage is TRBV2 and J usage is TRBJ2-5; TRBD1 or TRBD2 may be the D gene (5 bases each). The CDR3 covers 16 residues. Trimming left V 9 bases short and J 3 bases short, with 23 bases between. Germline V gives CDR1 SNHLY, CDR2 FYNNEI. Written as DNA, the CDR3 is TGTGCCAGTGCAGATACCGGGACGGACTCCAAAGAGACCCAGTACTTC. Translated, it gives CASADTGTDSKETQYF.

V usage is TRBV7-8 and J usage is TRBJ2-1; D remains unclear. CDR1 is SGHVS and CDR2 is FQNEAQ in the germline V gene. V shed 1 base and J shed 9 bases, with 10 bases lying between them. CDR3 length equals 13 residues. CDR3 sequence (DNA): TGTGCCAGCAGCTTAGGACCGACGATTGAGCAGTTCTTC. Amino acids: CASSLGPTIEQFF.

The chain combines TRBV19 with TRBJ2-1; 9 bases agree with TRBD2. This CDR3 is 14 amino acids long. V shed 7 bases and J 6 bases; nucleotides not matched to a gene: 7. The germline CDR1 and CDR2 sequences are LNHDA and SQIVND (reference sequence). For the CDR3, the DNA is TGTGCCAGTAACGGCGGGGGGGCTGGCAATGAGCAGTTCTTC. Residues: CASNGGGAGNEQFF. Filled out from reference TRBV19 and TRBJ2-1, the complete variable domain reads DGGITQSPKYLFRKEGQNVTLSCEQNLNHDAMYWYRQDPGQGLRLIYYSQIVNDFQKGDIAEGYSVSREKKESFPLTVTSAQKNPTAFYLCASNGGGAGNEQFFGPGTRLTVL.

The V call is TRBV27, the J call TRBJ2-1; 9 nucleotides align to TRBD2. The trim removed 5 bases at V and 6 bases at J, leaving 5 bases unmatched. This CDR3 comprises 14 residues. Germline V CDR1 and CDR2: MNHEY, SMNVEV (reference sequence). In DNA, the CDR3 is TGTGCCAGCAGTCGTGCGGGAGGGAGCAATGAGCAGTTCTTC. The encoded protein is CASSRAGGSNEQFF.

J is TRBJ2-7 and V is TRBV27; a possible D gene is TRBD2 (6 bases). V lost 0 bases and J 6 bases, leaving 12 bases between the germline ends. Looked up from germline, CDR1 is MNHEY and CDR2 is SMNVEV (reference sequence). The CDR3 consists of 14 residues. Written as DNA, the CDR3 is TGTGCCAGCAGTTTATCGGGCGGGGCGGGCGAGCAGTACTTC. It yields the protein CASSLSGGAGEQYF.

Here the CDR3 reads CASSVSNEYGYTF. The CDR3 DNA sequence: TGTGCCAGCAGCGTATCGAATGAGTATGGCTACACCTTC. The V gene is TRBV9, the J gene TRBJ1-2; unclear D gene. Per the germline V gene, CDR1 is SGDLS and CDR2 is YYNGEE. V lost 1 base and J 5 bases, leaving 9 bases between the germline ends. The CDR3 length is 13 residues.